The clone carrying this T cell receptor (beta chain) was counted only a few times. The antigen is not known. A universal primer site and UMIs were added as TCR cDNA was made by 5'RACE template switching. TCRdb passed the 5' RACE reads through MiXCR, listing each CDR3 protein once. The sample contains approximately 150,000 distinct CDR3 sequences, about 6% of which appear only once. The CDR3 has 16 residues. Germline V gene sequence: CDR1 MGHRA, CDR2 YSYEKL. V shed 1 base and J shed 5 bases, with 17 bases lying between them. This entry belongs to a study of T cells after yellow fever vaccination. Overall study results and limits: The study noted that FACS-sorted repertoires could contain abundant clonotypes contaminating from the bulk population.

The sequence was obtained from a man between 18 and 35 years old who received the YFV17D yellow fever vaccine. The chain carries TRBV4-1 and TRBJ1-2; a weak D match, TRBD1 (5 bases). Sequencing used CD4+ T cells sorted from PBMCs, obtained on the day of the first yellow fever vaccination. The CDR3 spells CASSQVGSGPKYGYTF. The CDR3 nucleotides are TGCGCCAGCAGCCAAGTTGGGTCGGGACCAAAATATGGCTACACCTTC.